These 21 T cell receptor beta chains were sequenced from one sample in a study of vaccination and CD4 T cells after COVID-19. Oncomine TCR Beta short-read sequencing was applied to DNA from cultured CD4+ T cells. TCRdb re-called the PCR reads with MiXCR, one entry per CDR3 protein. Of 14,000 or so distinct CDR3 sequences detected, about three fifths appear once; the ten largest clones hold 15% to 20%. The treatment here: roughly 11-day PBMC culture with coronavirus spike peptide pools or control peptides (ViraFEST assay). These TCRs are of unknown antigen specificity. The sequencing sample was made of CD4+ T cells from blood, cultured in vitro. These TCRs come from a human donor who had recovered from COVID-19.

The chain couples TRBV2 to TRBJ2-7; 8 positions match TRBD2. CDR1 and CDR2 (germline): SNHLY, FYNNEI. The V and J ends lost 7 bases and 5 bases, in that order; junction bases with no gene match: 13. The CDR3 has 15 residues. The CDR3 DNA sequence: TGTGCCAGCATGGGAGGGGGACTAGTGGCGGACGAGCAGTACTTC. Translating gives CASMGGGLVADEQYF.

The genes are TRBV5-1 and TRBJ2-3; 10 bases fit TRBD2. The junction had 6 bases not matched to a gene; V was cut back by 3 bases and J by 2 bases. The CDR3 has 16 residues. Germline values: CDR1 SGHRS, CDR2 YFSETQ. CDR3 DNA: TGCGCCAGCAGCTCAGTAGCGGGAGGCTTCACAGATACGCAGTATTTT. Translated: CASSSVAGGFTDTQYF.

J is TRBJ2-3 and V is TRBV19; D is undetermined. This CDR3 comprises 13 residues. V lost 3 bases, J lost 3 bases, and 7 bases lay in between. Germline values: CDR1 LNHDA, CDR2 SQIVND (reference sequence). The CDR3 DNA reads as TGTGCCAGTAGTATCAGTGGAACAGATACGCAGTATTTT. It encodes CASSISGTDTQYF.

This clonotype was detected only a few times. The rearrangement links TRBV19 to TRBJ1-2; perhaps TRBD1 as D (5 bases). The CDR3 has 13 amino acids. The V and J ends lost 0 bases and 7 bases respectively, with 9 bases between them. The V gene's germline CDR1 is LNHDA and CDR2 SQIVND (reference sequence). The CDR3 coding sequence is TGTGCCAGTAGTATAGACAGGGTCGGTGGCTACACCTTC. It translates to CASSIDRVGGYTF. Supplemented by reference TRBV19 and TRBJ1-2, the full variable domain reads DGGITQSPKYLFRKEGQNVTLSCEQNLNHDAMYWYRQDPGQGLRLIYYSQIVNDFQKGDIAEGYSVSREKKESFPLTVTSAQKNPTAFYLCASSIDRVGGYTFGSGTRLTVV.

The CDR3 is CASSFWGTGEQYF. The CDR3 DNA is TGTGCCAGCAGTTTCTGGGGGACGGGCGAGCAGTACTTC. The chain has TRBV27 and TRBJ2-7; D possibly matches TRBD1 or TRBD2 (5 bases each). V was pared by 3 bases and J by 6 bases, with 12 bases between. CDR1 MNHEY and CDR2 SMNVEV come from the germline V gene (reference sequence). CDR3 length: 13 amino acids.

The chain has TRBV4-3 and TRBJ2-5; D call uncertain. In germline, CDR1 is LGHNA, CDR2 YSLEER. Trimming took off 0 bases at V and 5 bases at J, with 7 bases between the two ends. The CDR3 spans 13 residues. This chain's CDR3 is CASSQDRKETQYF. CDR3 in DNA: TGCGCCAGCAGCCAAGATAGGAAGGAGACCCAGTACTTC.

The rearrangement joins TRBV21-1 to TRBJ2-3; the table's TRBD1 call for D was not verified on the DNA. TRBV21-1 is deemed a pseudogene. The CDR3 consists of 13 residues. Here the CDR3 reads CASSGGQPDTQYF. DNA for the CDR3: TGTGCCAGCAGCGGGGGGCAACCAGATACGCAGTATTTT.

The genes are TRBV2 and TRBJ1-5; TRBD1 aligns across 12 bases. The CDR3 has 14 residues. CDR1 is SNHLY and CDR2 is FYNNEI in the germline V gene. The V gene end was trimmed by 8 bases and the J gene end by 7 bases; junction bases not matched to a gene: 6. The CDR3 is CASGDRGQGQPQHF. The CDR3 DNA sequence: TGTGCCAGCGGGGACAGGGGGCAGGGGCAGCCCCAGCATTTT.

This clonotype was seen just once. The J gene is TRBJ2-1, the V gene TRBV19, with D perhaps assigned TRBD1 or TRBD2 (5 bases each). The CDR3 extends over 17 amino acids. Germline V gives CDR1 LNHDA, CDR2 SQIVND (reference sequence). V gave up 4 bases and J gave up 0 bases, with 16 bases separating them. CDR3 loop: CASSTTPGASSYNEQFF. CDR3 DNA sequence: TGTGCCAGTAGTACCACCCCCGGGGCAAGCTCCTACAATGAGCAGTTCTTC.

The chain combines TRBV12-3 or TRBV12-4 with TRBJ1-5; a possible D gene is TRBD1 (6 bases). The CDR3 is 13 residues long. V was clipped by 7 bases and J by 4 bases, with 11 bases between them. CDR3 nucleotide sequence: TGTGCCAGCAAACAGGGACCGAATCAGCCCCAGCATTTT. It codes for CASKQGPNQPQHF.

The chain carries TRBV5-1 and TRBJ2-5; 12 bases map to TRBD2. J was trimmed by 4 bases and V by 3 bases; bases with no gene match: 7. From germline, CDR1 is SGHRS and CDR2 YFSETQ. The CDR3 contains 16 residues. The CDR3 protein is CASSSTSGSFTETQYF. The CDR3 region has the DNA TGCGCCAGCAGCTCGACTAGCGGGAGTTTTACAGAGACCCAGTACTTC.

This clonotype was found a few times. This chain connects TRBV30 to TRBJ2-5; D is ambiguous. V gave up 1 base and J gave up 3 bases, with 3 bases separating them. The CDR3 is 11 amino acids. From germline, CDR1 is GTSNPN and CDR2 SVGIG (reference sequence). The CDR3 coding sequence is TGTGCCTGGAGTGATAAAGAGACCCAGTACTTC. Translated, it gives CAWSDKETQYF.

This chain links TRBV28 with TRBJ2-2; D gene ambiguous. The germline gives CDR1 MDHEN, CDR2 SYDVKM. Trimming took off 7 bases at V and 3 bases at J, with 12 bases between the two ends. There are 14 residues in the CDR3. In DNA, the CDR3 is TGTGCCAGCAAGTCGAGGCAGTACACCGGGGAGCTGTTTTTT. Amino acid sequence: CASKSRQYTGELFF.

The V call is TRBV11-1, the J call TRBJ2-3, with TRBD1 matching over 8 bases. CDR1 SGHAT and CDR2 FQDESV come from the germline V gene (reference sequence). This CDR3 contains 15 residues. Trimming cost V 5 bases and J 0 bases; bases outside gene matches: 4. The CDR3 sequence: CASSKRTGSTDTQYF. CDR3 bases: TGTGCCAGCAGCAAGCGGACAGGGAGCACAGATACGCAGTATTTT.

This clonotype was counted once. V usage is TRBV2 and J usage is TRBJ2-7; D is uncertain. V was shortened by 5 bases and J by 4 bases, with 9 bases between the two germline ends. Germline CDR1 SNHLY, CDR2 FYNNEI. The CDR3 runs 12 residues. This chain's CDR3 is CASSFEQYEQYF. The CDR3 DNA reads as TGTGCCAGCAGTTTCGAGCAGTACGAGCAGTACTTC.

The chain has TRBV10-3 and TRBJ1-2; D call uncertain. The CDR3 length is 10 residues. V was pared by 8 bases and J by 6 bases, with 7 bases between. The germline V gene has CDR1 ENHRY and CDR2 SYGVKD. This CDR3 is CAIRGDGYTF. Here the CDR3 DNA reads TGTGCCATCCGGGGTGATGGCTACACCTTC.

V gene TRBV9 combines with J gene TRBJ2-3, with D perhaps being TRBD1 or TRBD2 (5 bases each). Germline assignment: CDR1 SGDLS and CDR2 YYNGEE. The V end was cut by 3 bases, the J end by 4 bases, with 18 bases between. The CDR3 extends over 16 amino acids. CDR3 protein: CASSEGWGRRADTQYF. In nucleotides, the CDR3 is TGTGCCAGCAGCGAAGGATGGGGCCGGCGGGCAGATACGCAGTATTTT.

A single count supports this clonotype. J is TRBJ1-5 and V is TRBV16; D is unresolved. V shed 2 bases and J shed 5 bases, with 7 bases lying between them. The CDR3 totals 13 residues. The V gene's germline CDR1 is KGHSY and CDR2 FQNENV. CDR3: CASSQQVYQPQHF. CDR3 nucleotide sequence: TGTGCCAGCAGCCAACAGGTATATCAGCCCCAGCATTTT.

The sample holds a few counts of this clonotype. The chain uses TRBV19 and TRBJ2-2; 10 bases line up with TRBD2. The CDR3 is made up of 15 amino acids. The V gene's germline CDR1 is LNHDA and CDR2 SQIVND (reference sequence). With 7 bases clipped from V and 4 bases from J, the junction kept 6 bases outside the gene matches. The chain's CDR3 is CASNPLAGSTGELFF. The CDR3 DNA is TGTGCCAGTAACCCACTAGCGGGAAGCACCGGGGAGCTGTTTTTT.

The chain is built from TRBV5-1 and TRBJ2-7, with D perhaps TRBD1 or TRBD2 (6 bases each). The CDR3 is made up of 16 amino acids. Germline V lookup: CDR1 SGHRS, CDR2 YFSETQ. Trimming cost V 2 bases and J 0 bases, with 15 bases left between them. The CDR3 loop reads CASSLQITGASYEQYF. DNA for the CDR3: TGCGCCAGCAGCTTACAAATCACGGGGGCCTCCTACGAGCAGTACTTC.

The chain is built from TRBV4-1 and TRBJ1-1, with D possibly matching TRBD1 (5 bases). Germline V lookup: CDR1 MGHRA, CDR2 YSYEKL. V dropped 0 bases and J dropped 8 bases, with 19 bases sitting between them. The length of the CDR3 is 16 residues. The CDR3 sequence: CASSQERRGGVWEAFF. CDR3 DNA sequence: TGCGCCAGCAGCCAAGAACGACGGGGAGGGGTGTGGGAAGCTTTCTTT.